This TCR beta chain comes out of a study of T cell responses to AZD1222 COVID-19 vaccine. Study-wide context: It was second doses at about 4 or about 12 weeks that were pooled. Study results and caveats: Sampling that yielded the repertoires occurred only after the peak T cell response. Donors skewed white British and female; clonal diversity was possibly underestimated.

This clone has a handful of counts. Its antigen is still unknown. The method was immunoSEQ multiplex PCR; TCRdb's version includes in-frame clones alone and lacks a portion of them. The repertoire consists of approximately 120,000 clones, with about 90% occurring once and the leading ten covering around 4.8%. This clonotype was obtained from an adult in good health. The sample consisted of peripheral blood, taken on day 0 of AZD1222 vaccination.

The DNA of the CDR3 is TGTGCCAGCAGCCAACTTTTGAACACTGAAGCTTTCTTT. Translated, it gives CASSQLLNTEAFF. The genes are TRBV14 and TRBJ1-1; D is unclear. Germline CDR1 and CDR2: SGHDN and FVKESK. This CDR3 region has 13 residues. V gave up 2 bases and J gave up 0 bases, with 4 bases separating them. The full variable domain, its missing parts supplied by reference TRBV14 and TRBJ1-1, is EAGVTQFPSHSVIEKGQTVTLRCDPISGHDNLYWYRRVMGKEIKFLLHFVKESKQDESGMPNNRFLAERTGGTYSTLKVQPAELEDSGVYFCASSQLLNTEAFFGQGTRLTVV.